A selection of T cell receptor beta chains follows, all from one sample in a study of shared clonotypes between healthy human individuals. Sequencing was performed with immunoSEQ multiplex PCR; in TCRdb, only in-frame clones are kept and a portion is missing. There are fewer than 1.6 million clones in the sample; 98% occur only once, and about 0.4% lies in the top ten. Sequenced: naive CD4+ T cells sorted from blood. These receptor sequences come from a man younger than 40 in good health. Both conserved end residues are part of each CDR3. The D gene is left open where the match is weak. A row's size may be missing; if present it is once, few, many or a size class.

cdr3_aa cdr3_nt d_call j_call clone_size v_call
CASSPRLASTDTQYF TGTGCCAGCTCACCAAGACTAGCCAGCACAGATACGCAGTATTTT TRBD2 TRBJ2-3 - TRBV18
CTPNYSKKTTYGYTF TGCACCCCAAACTATTCGAAGAAGACCACCTATGGCTACACCTTC - TRBJ1-2 - TRBV1
CASSIFRAGFEQYF TGTGCCAGCAGCATCTTTCGGGCAGGTTTCGAGCAGTACTTC - TRBJ2-7 - TRBV7-2
CASSLGGAAEAFF TGTGCCAGCAGCTTAGGGGGGGCCGCTGAAGCTTTCTTT - TRBJ1-1 - TRBV7-2
CASSLVGGGDTGELFF TGCGCCAGCAGCTTGGTTGGAGGGGGAGACACCGGGGAGCTGTTTTTT - TRBJ2-2 - TRBV5-1
CASSLRLAGGAANTGELFF TGCGCCAGCAGCTTAAGACTAGCGGGAGGCGCCGCGAACACCGGGGAGCTGTTTTTT TRBD2 TRBJ2-2 once TRBV5-1
CASSQGHLNTEAFF TGCGCCAGCAGCCAGGGACACTTGAACACTGAAGCTTTCTTT - TRBJ1-1 - TRBV5-1
CAISEADYGYTF TGTGCCATCAGTGAGGCAGATTATGGCTACACCTTC - TRBJ1-2 - TRBV10-3
CASSRPPTVMGGYTF TGTGCCAGTAGTCGCCCCCCGACGGTCATGGGTGGCTACACCTTC - TRBJ1-2 - TRBV19
CASSSRTSGPSYEQYF TGTGCCAGCAGCTCCCGGACTAGCGGGCCTTCCTACGAGCAGTACTTC TRBD2 TRBJ2-7 - TRBV7-9
CASSTLTGGPNEQYF TGTGCCAGCAGCACTTTGACAGGGGGGCCCAACGAGCAGTACTTC TRBD1 TRBJ2-7 - TRBV6-5
CASSPFSYRNTGELFF TGTGCCAGCTCACCGTTTTCTTACAGGAACACCGGGGAGCTGTTTTTT - TRBJ2-2 - TRBV18
CASSPGFKETQYF TGTGCCAGCAGTCCGGGCTTTAAAGAGACCCAGTACTTC - TRBJ2-5 - TRBV2
CAVRDGQETQYF TGTGCCGTCAGGGATGGCCAAGAGACCCAGTACTTC - TRBJ2-5 - TRBV7-8
CASSYSDLMARNEQFF TGTGCCAGCAGTTACTCGGACCTAATGGCGAGAAATGAGCAGTTCTTC - TRBJ2-1 - TRBV6-5
CASSERNSGANVLTF TGTGCCAGCAGCGAAAGGAACTCTGGGGCCAACGTCCTGACTTTC - TRBJ2-6 - TRBV7-9
CASSPQRTSGTDTQYF TGTGCCAGTAGTCCCCAACGGACTAGCGGCACAGATACGCAGTATTTT TRBD2 TRBJ2-3 - TRBV19
CATSRASSGSTDTQYF TGTGCCACCAGCAGAGCATCCAGCGGGAGCACAGATACGCAGTATTTT - TRBJ2-3 - TRBV15
CASSISRLGNQPQHF TGTGCCAGCAGCATCTCCCGGTTAGGCAATCAGCCCCAGCATTTT - TRBJ1-5 - TRBV6-5
CASSFEPLLNEQFF TGTGCCAGCAGCTTTGAGCCCCTTTTGAATGAGCAGTTCTTC - TRBJ2-1 - TRBV7-2
CASGAGTGGANTEAFF TGTGCCAGCGGGGCCGGGACAGGGGGCGCGAACACTGAAGCTTTCTTT TRBD1 TRBJ1-1 - TRBV5-6
CASSPSGAGLIYNEQFF TGTGCCAGCAGCCCCTCGGGTGCGGGACTTATTTACAATGAGCAGTTCTTC - TRBJ2-1 once TRBV5-4
CASSPQGVRAYGYTF TGTGCCAGCAGTCCCCAGGGGGTCAGGGCCTATGGCTACACCTTC TRBD1 TRBJ1-2 - TRBV5-6
CATTGQAPYEQYF TGTGCCACTACGGGACAGGCCCCCTACGAGCAGTACTTC TRBD1 TRBJ2-7 - TRBV2
CASSDRASVQFF TGCGCCAGCAGCGACAGGGCGTCGGTACAGTTCTTC TRBD1 TRBJ2-1 - TRBV10-1
CASSPVTGMNTEAFF TGTGCCAGCTCACCAGTTACAGGGATGAACACTGAAGCTTTCTTT - TRBJ1-1 - TRBV18
CASSQFTETGGSNIQYF TGCGCCAGCAGCCAGTTCACCGAGACAGGGGGTTCAAACATTCAGTACTTC TRBD1 TRBJ2-4 - TRBV4-3
CASSLSPLRTYEQYF TGTGCCAGCAGCTTGTCGCCTTTACGAACCTACGAGCAGTACTTC - TRBJ2-7 - TRBV5-6
CASSGTTSNYGYTF TGTGCCAGCAGCGGGACAACGTCTAACTATGGCTACACCTTC - TRBJ1-2 - TRBV9
CASNRQETQYF TGTGCCAGCAACAGACAAGAGACCCAGTACTTC - TRBJ2-5 - TRBV2
CASSLPPYEQYF TGTGCCAGCAGTTTGCCGCCCTACGAGCAGTACTTC - TRBJ2-7 - TRBV28
CASSLGFGGPSPEQYF TGCGCCAGCAGCTTGGGGTTTGGGGGCCCTAGTCCAGAGCAGTACTTC - TRBJ2-7 - TRBV5-1
CASSQETSGRSGNWPDTQYF TGCGCCAGCAGCCAAGAGACTAGCGGGAGGAGTGGCAATTGGCCAGATACGCAGTATTTT TRBD2 TRBJ2-3 - TRBV4-1
CASSLVISGQVGRGYGYTF TGTGCCAGCAGCTTAGTAATATCGGGACAGGTCGGTCGAGGCTATGGCTACACCTTC TRBD1 TRBJ1-2 - TRBV7-2
CASSTLAGWTGELFF TGTGCCAGCAGTACTCTAGCGGGATGGACCGGGGAGCTGTTTTTT TRBD2 TRBJ2-2 - TRBV27
CASSLMGLAGGYYNEQFF TGCGCCAGCAGCTTGATGGGACTAGCGGGAGGTTACTACAATGAGCAGTTCTTC TRBD2 TRBJ2-1 - TRBV5-1
CASSGRTGFHEQYF TGCGCCAGCAGCGGGAGGACAGGGTTCCACGAGCAGTACTTC TRBD1 TRBJ2-7 - TRBV5-1
CASSLAGSAGELFF TGTGCCAGCAGCTTGGCGGGTTCCGCCGGGGAGCTGTTTTTT - TRBJ2-2 - TRBV11-2
CATRRAGELFF TGTGCCACCAGAAGGGCCGGGGAGCTGTTTTTT - TRBJ2-2 - TRBV6-4
CASSVELLNTGELFF TGTGCCAGCAGCGTCGAACTTCTGAACACCGGGGAGCTGTTTTTT - TRBJ2-2 - TRBV7-2
CASSVGTVPTNAFF TGTGCCAGCAGCGTAGGGACAGTTCCTACGAACGCTTTCTTT - TRBJ1-1 once TRBV9
CAISPQGVASTDTQYF TGTGCCATCAGTCCCCAGGGGGTGGCTAGCACAGATACGCAGTATTTT TRBD1 TRBJ2-3 - TRBV10-3
CASSNPLWLGSYEQYF TGTGCCAGCAGCAACCCCCTCTGGCTCGGCTCCTACGAGCAGTACTTC - TRBJ2-7 - TRBV21-1
CASSHTSSAYNEQFF TGCGCCAGCAGCCACACTAGTTCTGCCTACAATGAGCAGTTCTTC - TRBJ2-1 - TRBV4-3
CAMGTGSYEQYF TGTGCCATGGGGACAGGGTCCTACGAGCAGTACTTC TRBD1 TRBJ2-7 - TRBV10-3
CASISQGQGGEQYF TGTGCCAGCATCAGCCAGGGACAGGGGGGCGAGCAGTACTTC TRBD1 TRBJ2-7 - TRBV2
CASSVEEGRTEAFF TGTGCCAGCAGCGTAGAGGAGGGACGGACTGAAGCTTTCTTT - TRBJ1-1 - TRBV9
CASSPLAGIGEKLFF TGTGCCAGCTCACCCCTCGCGGGGATTGGGGAAAAACTGTTTTTT - TRBJ1-4 - TRBV18
CASSDQTSGSSYEQYF TGCGCCAGCAGCGATCAGACTAGCGGGAGCTCCTACGAGCAGTACTTC TRBD2 TRBJ2-7 once TRBV5-1
CASSSRTGRMNTEAFF TGCGCCAGCAGCTCCCGGACAGGCCGAATGAACACTGAAGCTTTCTTT TRBD1 TRBJ1-1 - TRBV5-1
CASSLWARRPGEQYF TGTGCCAGCAGTCTTTGGGCCAGGCGGCCGGGCGAGCAGTACTTC - TRBJ2-7 - TRBV27
CASSLGQGARETQYF TGTGCCAGCAGCTTGGGACAGGGGGCGCGGGAGACCCAGTACTTC TRBD1 TRBJ2-5 - TRBV5-4
CASSLSQGSGSSYNEQFF TGTGCCAGCAGCTTAAGCCAGGGGAGCGGCAGCTCCTACAATGAGCAGTTCTTC - TRBJ2-1 - TRBV7-2
CASTNPQRYNEQFF TGTGCCAGCACCAACCCCCAGAGATACAATGAGCAGTTCTTC - TRBJ2-1 once TRBV9
CASSGLYYEQYF TGTGCCAGTAGTGGCCTCTACTACGAGCAGTACTTC - TRBJ2-7 - TRBV19
CARGTFSYNEQFF TGTGCCAGGGGGACTTTCTCCTACAATGAGCAGTTCTTC - TRBJ2-1 - TRBV11-3
CASMRLAGDEQFF TGTGCCAGCATGAGACTAGCGGGAGACGAGCAGTTCTTC TRBD2 TRBJ2-1 - TRBV27
CASSSPTGQLNTEAFF TGTGCCAGCAGCTCGCCTACGGGACAGTTGAACACTGAAGCTTTCTTT TRBD1 TRBJ1-1 once TRBV7-8